This passage covers 19 T cell receptor beta chains from one sample sequenced in a study of blood T cells in healthy people across ages. A second PCR, run for roughly 7 to 12 cycles, used a sample-barcoded 5' primer plus a J-beta primer mix. TCRdb re-derived calls from the 5' RACE reads in MiXCR, one entry per CDR3 protein. The sample has roughly 1,000,000 distinct CDR3 sequences, approximately 25% seen once. The same specimen was also included in a second study, on T cells of mothers and their children.

Sequenced: blood. The receptor set was obtained from a girl aged 2 to 9 in good health.

This clonotype was seen a few times. The chain combines TRBV6-2 or TRBV6-3 with TRBJ2-4, with TRBD2 identical over 13 bases. This CDR3 is 14 amino acids long. The trim removed 8 bases at V and 6 bases at J, leaving 4 bases unmatched. Germline V CDR1 and CDR2: MNHEY, SVGEGT. The CDR3, as DNA: TGTGCCAGCCAACTAGCGGGGGGGCCAAACATTCAGTACTTC. It translates to CASQLAGGPNIQYF.

This clonotype has just a few counts. This chain links TRBV7-9 with TRBJ2-1, with D unresolved. TRBJ2-7 matches the DNA end more closely, so the J call is doubtful. The germline V gene encodes CDR1 SEHNR and CDR2 FQNEAQ (reference sequence). The CDR3 runs to 13 residues. The CDR3 spells CASSSWVFYEQYF. For the CDR3, the DNA is TGTGCCAGCAGCTCGTGGGTTTTCTACGAGCAGTACTTC.

The chain combines TRBV15 with TRBJ2-3; D gene ambiguous. Trimming took 8 bases from V and 1 from J, leaving 22 bases between them. The CDR3 sequence is 17 residues long. Germline CDR1 reads LNHNV; CDR2 reads YYDKDF (reference sequence). Written as DNA, the CDR3 is TGTGCCACCGGCGGTCGGGCCGGTCGGCGTGGCACAGATACGCAGTATTTT. Translated: CATGGRAGRRGTDTQYF.

V usage is TRBV5-6 and J usage is TRBJ1-3; no clear D. The CDR3 is made up of 16 amino acids. The V end lost 1 base, the J end lost 0 bases, and 11 bases lay between the germline ends. Germline-derived CDR1 and CDR2 are SGHDT and YYEEEE. The CDR3: CASSLFFPPSGNTIYF. In DNA, the CDR3 is TGTGCCAGCAGCTTGTTCTTCCCCCCCTCTGGAAACACCATATATTTT.

The sample holds a few counts of this clonotype. This chain links TRBV28 with TRBJ2-3; weak D call: TRBD1 (6 bases). The V and J ends lost 7 bases and 4 bases respectively, with 18 bases between them. The CDR3 has 15 residues. Germline values: CDR1 MDHEN, CDR2 SYDVKM. CDR3 sequence: CASTTNHRESDTQYF. CDR3 bases: TGTGCCAGCACCACAAATCACAGGGAATCAGATACGCAGTATTTT.

This chain joins TRBV12-5 and TRBJ1-2, with 8 bases fitting TRBD1. CDR1 and CDR2 from the germline V gene are LGHNT and FRNRAP. This CDR3 has 14 amino acids. V was clipped by 6 bases and J by 6 bases; unmatched bases: 9. The chain's CDR3 is CASGTKTGVHGYTF. Written as DNA, the CDR3 is TGTGCTAGTGGCACGAAGACAGGGGTCCATGGCTACACCTTC.

The V gene is TRBV4-1, the J gene TRBJ2-1; no reliable D call. The J call may be incorrect, as the DNA end agrees better with TRBJ2-5. The CDR3 contains 14 residues. Germline-derived CDR1 and CDR2 are MGHRA and YSYEKL. The CDR3 loop is CASSSSSPGETQYF. The CDR3 bases are TGCGCCAGCAGCTCTAGTAGCCCGGGAGAGACCCAGTACTTC.

This clonotype turned up a few times. The chain joins TRBV29-1 to TRBJ2-3; the D is unclear. CDR1 and CDR2 from the germline V gene are SQVTM and ANQGSEA. The CDR3 totals 12 residues. The ends were cut back, 7 bases at V and 2 bases at J, with 10 bases in the middle. The chain's CDR3 is CSGQLLTDTQYF. Written as DNA, the CDR3 is TGCAGCGGGCAACTTCTCACAGATACGCAGTATTTT.

This chain uses TRBV11-1 with TRBJ2-1, with 9 positions matching TRBD2. This CDR3 is 15 amino acids long. Germline V gene sequence: CDR1 SGHAT, CDR2 FQDESV (reference sequence). V gave up 4 bases and J gave up 6 bases; unmatched junction bases: 7. The chain's CDR3 is CASSSWGTSTNEQFF. The CDR3 DNA reads as TGTGCCAGCAGCTCGTGGGGGACTAGCACCAATGAGCAGTTCTTC.

A few counts support this clonotype. The gene calls are TRBV12-3 or TRBV12-4 and TRBJ1-2, with D possibly matching TRBD1 (5 bases). V shed 1 base and J shed 5 bases, with 8 bases lying between them. The CDR3 loop spans 13 amino acids. CDR3 coding DNA: TGTGCCAGCAGTTTAGTGCCAGGGTATGGCTACACCTTC. Amino acid sequence: CASSLVPGYGYTF.

The CDR3 reads CASSPRGGTGVNEQFF. CDR3 DNA sequence: TGTGCCAGCAGCCCCCGAGGGGGGACAGGGGTAAATGAGCAGTTCTTC. The chain carries TRBV7-8 and TRBJ2-1, with TRBD1 matching 10 bases. The V gene's germline CDR1 is SGHVS and CDR2 FQNEAQ. V trimming: 5 bases; J trimming: 7 bases; junction bases outside the gene matches: 11. The CDR3 totals 16 residues.

V gene TRBV18 combines with J gene TRBJ2-4; D may be TRBD1 (6 bases). The CDR3 covers 17 residues. CDR1 KGHSH and CDR2 LQKENI come from the germline V gene. With 5 bases removed from V and 1 base from J, the gap between germline ends came to 18 bases. CDR3 bases: TGTGCCAGCTCATCAGCCAAGGACAGACGGGCCAAAAACATTCAGTACTTC. This encodes CASSSAKDRRAKNIQYF.

This clonotype occurred a few times. The germline gene is not matched at one end of the junction; a read error may be the cause. As DNA, the CDR3 is TGTGCCAGCAGTGACGGGGCTAGGGCCTACTTC. As protein: CASSDGARAYF. This chain joins TRBV11-1 and TRBJ2-1, with D possibly being TRBD1 or TRBD2 (5 bases each). The CDR3 runs 11 residues. The germline gives CDR1 SGHAT, CDR2 FQDESV (reference sequence).

The chain is built from TRBV3-1 and TRBJ2-1; D assignment may be TRBD1 or TRBD2 (5 bases each). V shed 7 bases and J shed 5 bases, with 15 bases lying between them. The CDR3 totals 14 residues. Looked up from germline, CDR1 is LGHDT and CDR2 is YNNKEL (reference sequence). As DNA, the CDR3 is TGTGCCAGCAATGGTGGGGGTAGCCACAATGAGCAGTTCTTC. This gives the protein CASNGGGSHNEQFF.

A few counts support this clonotype. The rearrangement joins TRBV7-9 to TRBJ2-2, with no clear D. The CDR3 loop spans 15 amino acids. The germline V gene has CDR1 SEHNR and CDR2 FQNEAQ (reference sequence). Trimming removed 5 bases at V and 0 bases at J, with 10 bases between. CDR3 region: CASSRSPTNTGELFF. DNA of the CDR3: TGTGCCAGCAGCCGTTCGCCTACGAACACCGGGGAGCTGTTTTTT.

Only a few counts were recorded for this clonotype. The CDR3 reads CSARERELGTDTQYF. The DNA of the CDR3 is TGCAGTGCTAGAGAGCGGGAGTTGGGCACAGATACGCAGTATTTT. The chain couples TRBV20-1 to TRBJ2-3, with 7 bases lining up with TRBD2. V shed 0 bases, J shed 1 base, and the junction held 4 bases outside the gene matches. The germline CDR1 and CDR2 sequences are DFQATT and SNEGSKA (reference sequence). CDR3 size: 15 residues.

The chain combines TRBV5-1 with TRBJ2-7, with D hard to call. With 2 bases removed from V and 0 bases from J, the gap between germline ends came to 9 bases. Germline CDR1 reads SGHRS; CDR2 reads YFSETQ. The CDR3 loop spans 14 amino acids. CDR3 in amino acids: CASSFGDFSYEQYF. The CDR3 DNA is TGCGCCAGCAGCTTTGGGGATTTCTCCTACGAGCAGTACTTC.

This clonotype was picked up a small number of times. J is TRBJ2-1 and V is TRBV12-3 or TRBV12-4; D is uncertain. This CDR3 region has 14 residues. The V end lost 3 bases, the J end lost 8 bases, and 14 bases lay between the germline ends. The CDR3 DNA reads TGTGCCAGCAGTTTTATGGGTAGCAGCGATGAGCAGTTCTTC. It yields the protein CASSFMGSSDEQFF.

This clonotype was seen a handful of times. The CDR3 region has the DNA TGTGCCAGCAGTGGCACCCCGGCGGGAGAAGAGACCCAGTACTTC. Its protein product is CASSGTPAGEETQYF. The rearrangement joins TRBV25-1 to TRBJ2-5; 7 bases match TRBD2. The CDR3 length is 15 residues. V lost 4 bases to trimming and J lost 3 bases; unmatched junction nucleotides: 8. The V gene's germline CDR1 is MGHDK and CDR2 SYGVNS.